This T cell receptor beta chain emerged from a study of T cell responses to AZD1222 COVID-19 vaccine. Sequenced by immunoSEQ multiplex PCR; TCRdb stores in-frame clones only, minus some. Altogether some 170,000 clones are present, around nine tenths being singletons, with the ten largest covering about 4.3%. The length of the CDR3 is 15 residues. Germline assignment: CDR1 SEHNR and CDR2 FQNEAQ (reference sequence). V was clipped by 3 bases and J by 0 bases, with 6 bases between them. Source: peripheral blood, taken 28 days after the second AZD1222 dose. The TCR originated in an adult who received the AZD1222 COVID-19 vaccine. V gene TRBV7-9 combines with J gene TRBJ2-6; D is undetermined. The CDR3 DNA sequence: TGTGCCAGCAGCTTTTCCTTCTCTGGGGCCAACGTCCTGACTTTC. The encoded protein is CASSFSFSGANVLTF.